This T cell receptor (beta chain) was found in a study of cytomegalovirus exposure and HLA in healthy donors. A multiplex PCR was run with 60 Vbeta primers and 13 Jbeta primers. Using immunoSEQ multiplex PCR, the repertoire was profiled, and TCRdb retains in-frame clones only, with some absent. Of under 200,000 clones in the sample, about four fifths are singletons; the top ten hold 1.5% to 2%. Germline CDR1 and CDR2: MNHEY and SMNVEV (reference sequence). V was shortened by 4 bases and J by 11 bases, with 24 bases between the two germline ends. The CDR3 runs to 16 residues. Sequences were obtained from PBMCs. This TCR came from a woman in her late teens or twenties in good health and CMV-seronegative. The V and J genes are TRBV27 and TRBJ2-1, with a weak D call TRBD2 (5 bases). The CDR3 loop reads CASSSASGPGKWQQFF. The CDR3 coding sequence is TGTGCCAGCAGTTCCGCTAGTGGGCCCGGGAAATGGCAGCAGTTCTTC.